This is a list of T cell receptor beta chains from one sample in a study of beta chain features in type 1 diabetes. Only in-frame clones appear in the TCRdb table, and some are missing; sequencing was by immunoSEQ multiplex PCR. The table lists more than 550,000 clones, about an eighth of them singletons. The sequencing sample was made of naive CD4+ T cells from blood. The receptors here all came from a man aged 18 to 35 with type 1 diabetes. The CDR3 runs from the conserved cysteine through the conserved F or W. Each record gives: J gene, V gene, CDR3 protein.

j_call: TRBJ2-1
v_call: TRBV6-4
cdr3_aa: CASSEGNEQFF

j_call: TRBJ2-5
v_call: TRBV20-1
cdr3_aa: CSARAQETQYF

j_call: TRBJ2-7
v_call: TRBV14
cdr3_aa: CASSPGQGLSYEQYF

j_call: TRBJ2-5
v_call: TRBV18
cdr3_aa: CASSREETQYF

j_call: TRBJ2-3
v_call: TRBV7-2
cdr3_aa: CASSLEAALSTDTQYF

j_call: TRBJ1-2
v_call: TRBV28
cdr3_aa: CASSPPGTSNYGYTF

j_call: TRBJ2-5
v_call: TRBV5-1
cdr3_aa: CASSAGGRTEETQYF

j_call: TRBJ2-7
v_call: TRBV30
cdr3_aa: CAWSAGLADSYEQYF

j_call: TRBJ2-1
v_call: TRBV5-1
cdr3_aa: CASSYSGTSNEQFF

j_call: TRBJ2-5
v_call: TRBV5-1
cdr3_aa: CASSLATEETQYF

j_call: TRBJ1-1
v_call: TRBV20-1
cdr3_aa: CSASRLTEAFF

j_call: TRBJ2-3
v_call: TRBV6-5
cdr3_aa: CASSIPPDTQYF

j_call: TRBJ2-2
v_call: TRBV7-2
cdr3_aa: CASSLDQRENGELFF

j_call: TRBJ2-5
v_call: TRBV5-8
cdr3_aa: CASSFSGGAASETQYF

j_call: TRBJ2-2
v_call: TRBV6-5
cdr3_aa: CASSLRQPNTGELFF

j_call: TRBJ1-1
v_call: TRBV7-9
cdr3_aa: CAIKGGNTEAFF

j_call: TRBJ2-7
v_call: TRBV18
cdr3_aa: CASSPPGDSYEQYF

j_call: TRBJ2-7
v_call: TRBV30
cdr3_aa: CAWSGGWLAGATPHHEQYF

j_call: TRBJ2-3
v_call: TRBV27
cdr3_aa: CASIPRGVTDTQYF

j_call: TRBJ2-1
v_call: TRBV7-2
cdr3_aa: CASSPSWGRRNNEQFF

j_call: TRBJ2-4
v_call: TRBV7-2
cdr3_aa: CASSLDTKNIQYF

j_call: TRBJ1-3
v_call: TRBV30
cdr3_aa: CAWSRQGSGNTIYF

j_call: TRBJ1-4
v_call: TRBV15
cdr3_aa: CATSREGNEKLFF

j_call: TRBJ2-7
v_call: TRBV19
cdr3_aa: CASSIYEQYF

j_call: TRBJ2-1
v_call: TRBV9
cdr3_aa: CASSPRGTSGYNEQFF

j_call: TRBJ2-1
v_call: TRBV18
cdr3_aa: CASSPPLGQRFSNEQFF

j_call: TRBJ2-3
v_call: TRBV7-2
cdr3_aa: CASSFELAVQYTQYF

j_call: TRBJ2-7
v_call: TRBV15
cdr3_aa: CATSRGSGRSYEQYF

j_call: TRBJ1-1
v_call: TRBV6-6
cdr3_aa: CASSYSRTLNTEAFF

j_call: TRBJ1-4
v_call: TRBV4-2
cdr3_aa: CASSRKGGDEKLFF

j_call: TRBJ2-1
v_call: TRBV2
cdr3_aa: CASSAGDSGSAMDNEQFF

j_call: TRBJ1-2
v_call: TRBV27
cdr3_aa: CASSPTGQGAGYGYTF

j_call: TRBJ2-7
v_call: TRBV15
cdr3_aa: CATSRDKRDSYEQYF

j_call: TRBJ2-6
v_call: TRBV5-1
cdr3_aa: CASSPTRDRSSGANVLTF

j_call: TRBJ2-7
v_call: TRBV7-2
cdr3_aa: CASSKSARTTGEQYF

j_call: TRBJ2-1
v_call: TRBV30
cdr3_aa: CAWKRAVGEQFF

j_call: TRBJ2-5
v_call: TRBV19
cdr3_aa: CASTSRRTNTGETQYF

j_call: TRBJ2-7
v_call: TRBV18
cdr3_aa: CASSPSSYEQYF

j_call: TRBJ1-5
v_call: TRBV28
cdr3_aa: CASSTLHLPGNQPQHF

j_call: TRBJ1-4
v_call: TRBV4-3
cdr3_aa: CASSPAGLGEKLFF

j_call: TRBJ2-2
v_call: TRBV7-6
cdr3_aa: CASSPLGTGTGELFF

j_call: TRBJ2-1
v_call: TRBV9
cdr3_aa: CASSVATGGGYNEQFF

j_call: TRBJ2-2
v_call: TRBV4-2
cdr3_aa: CASSQGHSVGELFF

j_call: TRBJ2-4
v_call: TRBV28
cdr3_aa: CASRTQSGAKNIQYF